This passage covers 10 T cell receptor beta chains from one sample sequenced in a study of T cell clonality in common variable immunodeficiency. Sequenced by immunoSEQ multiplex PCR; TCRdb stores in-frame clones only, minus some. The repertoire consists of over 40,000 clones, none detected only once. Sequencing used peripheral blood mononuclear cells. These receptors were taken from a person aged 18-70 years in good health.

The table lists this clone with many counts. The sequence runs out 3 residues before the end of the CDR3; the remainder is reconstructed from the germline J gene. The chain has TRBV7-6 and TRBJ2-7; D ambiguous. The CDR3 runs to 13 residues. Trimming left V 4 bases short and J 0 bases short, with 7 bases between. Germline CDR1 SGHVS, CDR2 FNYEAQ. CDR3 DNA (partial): TGTGCCAGCAGCTGGTCAGACTCCTACGAG. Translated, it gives CASSWSDSYE. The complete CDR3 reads CASSWSDSYEQYF.

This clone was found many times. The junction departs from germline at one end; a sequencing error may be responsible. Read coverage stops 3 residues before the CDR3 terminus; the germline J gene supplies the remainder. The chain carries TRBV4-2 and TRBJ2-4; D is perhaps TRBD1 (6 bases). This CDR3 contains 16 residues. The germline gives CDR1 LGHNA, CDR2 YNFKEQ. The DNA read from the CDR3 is TGCGCCAGCAGCCTCCTCATCACAGGGCCCAAAAACATT. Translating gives CASSLLITGPKNI. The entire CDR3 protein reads CASSLLITGPKNIQYF.

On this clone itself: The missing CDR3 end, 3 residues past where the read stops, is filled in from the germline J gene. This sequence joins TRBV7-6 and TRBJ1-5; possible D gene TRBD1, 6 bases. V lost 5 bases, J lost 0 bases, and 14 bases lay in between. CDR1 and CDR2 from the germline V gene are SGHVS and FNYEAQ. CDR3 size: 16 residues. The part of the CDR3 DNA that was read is TGTGCCAGCAGCCGGGGGGCACCGTATAGCAATCAGCCC. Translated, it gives CASSRGAPYSNQP. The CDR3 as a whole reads CASSRGAPYSNQPQHF.

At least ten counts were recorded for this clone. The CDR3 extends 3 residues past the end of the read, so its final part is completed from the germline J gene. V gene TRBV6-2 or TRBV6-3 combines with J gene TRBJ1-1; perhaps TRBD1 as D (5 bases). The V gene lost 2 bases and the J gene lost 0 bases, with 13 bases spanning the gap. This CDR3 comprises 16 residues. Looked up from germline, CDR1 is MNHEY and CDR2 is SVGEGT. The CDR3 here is CASSYGAGLLNTEAFF. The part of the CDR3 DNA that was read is TGTGCCAGCAGTTACGGCGCAGGGCTCCTGAACACTGAA.

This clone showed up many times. The DNA read from the CDR3 is TGTGCCAGCACCGAGGGTCCCCCGCTCACCACAGATACG. It specifies CASTEGPPLTTDT. Given in full, the CDR3 is CASTEGPPLTTDTQYF. The chain carries TRBV12-3 or TRBV12-4 and TRBJ2-3, with D tentatively TRBD2 (5 bases). The read is 3 residues too short to cover the CDR3 end, so that end is filled in from the germline J gene. This CDR3 contains 16 residues. V gave up 7 bases and J gave up 2 bases, with 19 bases separating them.

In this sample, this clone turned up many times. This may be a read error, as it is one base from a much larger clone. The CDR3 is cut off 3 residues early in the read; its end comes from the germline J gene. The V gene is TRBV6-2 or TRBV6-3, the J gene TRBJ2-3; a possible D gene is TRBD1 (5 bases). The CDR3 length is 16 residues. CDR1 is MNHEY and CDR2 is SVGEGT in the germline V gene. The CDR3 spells CASSYISGLSNQPQYF. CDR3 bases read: TGTGCCAGCAGTTACATATCAGGGTTAAGCAATCAGCCG.

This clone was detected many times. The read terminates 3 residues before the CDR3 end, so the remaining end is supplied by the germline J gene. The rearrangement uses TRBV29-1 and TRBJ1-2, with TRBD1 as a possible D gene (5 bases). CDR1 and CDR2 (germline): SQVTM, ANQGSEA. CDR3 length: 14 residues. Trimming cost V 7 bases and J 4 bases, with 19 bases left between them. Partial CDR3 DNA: TGCAGCGCTCCGGGTTTCCAGGGCAGCTATGGC. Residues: CSAPGFQGSYG. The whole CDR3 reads CSAPGFQGSYGYTF.

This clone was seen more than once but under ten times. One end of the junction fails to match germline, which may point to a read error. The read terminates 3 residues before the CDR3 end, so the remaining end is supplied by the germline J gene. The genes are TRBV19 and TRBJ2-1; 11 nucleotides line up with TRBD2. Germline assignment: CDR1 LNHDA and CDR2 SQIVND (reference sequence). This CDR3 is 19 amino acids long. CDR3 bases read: TGTGCCAGTGGTATGGCCTCAATAGCGGGGGGGGGATCCTACAATGAG. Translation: CASGMASIAGGGSYNE. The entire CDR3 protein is CASGMASIAGGGSYNEQFF.

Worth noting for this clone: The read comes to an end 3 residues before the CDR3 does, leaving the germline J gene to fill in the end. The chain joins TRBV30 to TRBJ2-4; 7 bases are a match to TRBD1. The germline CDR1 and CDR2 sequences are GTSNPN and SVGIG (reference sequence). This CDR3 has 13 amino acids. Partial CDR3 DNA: TGTGCCTGGACCCCCGACAGGGTGGGTGGT. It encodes CAWTPDRVGG. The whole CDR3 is CAWTPDRVGGQYF.

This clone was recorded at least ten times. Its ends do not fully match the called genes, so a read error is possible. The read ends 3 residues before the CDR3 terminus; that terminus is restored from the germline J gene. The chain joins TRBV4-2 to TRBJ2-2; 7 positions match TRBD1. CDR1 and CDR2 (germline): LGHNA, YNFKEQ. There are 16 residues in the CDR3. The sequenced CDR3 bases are TGCGCCAGCAGGGAAACGGGACAGCTAAACACCGGGGAG. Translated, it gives CASRETGQLNTGE. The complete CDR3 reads CASRETGQLNTGELFF.